The entry below describes one T cell receptor (beta chain). The CDR3 sequence is 14 residues long. This entry comes from a study of blood T cell repertoires in COVID-19. Study details: Acute-phase and convalescent COVID-19 samples originated in the United States, Italy and Spain.

Original processing methods: Estimation of nucleated cell counts relied on the amplification of reference gene primers. Profiled with immunoSEQ multiplex PCR; TCRdb holds only in-frame clones, not every one. That table is the source of V, J and clone size, and D and trimming were worked out from the DNA. The sample contains 72,000 or so clones, about 85% of which appear only once. Sequencing was performed on peripheral blood. The clonotype comes from a woman older than 75 with active or convalescent COVID-19. V is TRBV12-2 and J is TRBJ2-5; the table calls TRBD1, which could not be checked here. TRBV12-2 is recorded as a pseudogene. CDR3 sequence: CASRLRDRVETQYF. Written as DNA, the CDR3 is TGTGCAAGTCGCTTAAGGGACAGGGTGGAGACCCAGTACTTC.